These T cell receptor beta chains were read from a single sample in a study of early T cells in non-severe SARS-CoV-2 infection. Via MiXCR, TCRdb re-called the 5' RACE reads, giving one row per CDR3 protein. The sample has tens of thousands of distinct CDR3 sequences, about 9.7% seen once; the top ten hold 4% to 4.5%. The sequenced sample consisted of whole blood. These receptors all come from an adult who was a healthcare worker with PCR-confirmed SARS-CoV-2 infection or an uninfected control (not recorded which). CDR3s include the opening cysteine and the closing phenylalanine or tryptophan. D genes are given only for firm matches. Where a row states a size, it is once, few, many or the class of an expanded clone; other rows omit it.

TRBJ1-1	15	TRBV27	-	many	TGTGCCAGCAGCCTAAATAGGTTCGTGAACACTGAAGCTTTCTTT	CASSLNRFVNTEAFF
TRBJ2-3	15	TRBV6-6	-	many	TGTGCCAGCAGCCTGGGGCTAGTAAGATTCGATACGCAGTATTTT	CASSLGLVRFDTQYF
TRBJ1-5	15	TRBV19	TRBD1	many	TGTGCCAGTAGTCGCACGGGACAGAGCAATCAGCCCCAGCATTTT	CASSRTGQSNQPQHF
TRBJ2-4	15	TRBV7-2	TRBD1	many	TGTGCCAGCAGCCGGGACAGGGGGACCAAAAACATTCAGTACTTC	CASSRDRGTKNIQYF
TRBJ2-3	15	TRBV29-1	TRBD2	many	TGCAGCGTGCCCGGGACTAGCGGCATCACAGATACGCAGTATTTT	CSVPGTSGITDTQYF
TRBJ1-1	18	TRBV29-1	TRBD1	few	TGCAGCGTTGAAGGCGGGACAGGGAATGACCGGCCAGGCACTGAAGCTTTCTTT	CSVEGGTGNDRPGTEAFF
TRBJ2-1	12	TRBV4-1	-	-	TGCGCCAGCAGCCATGAAAACAATGAGCAGTTCTTC	CASSHENNEQFF
TRBJ2-7	15	TRBV7-2	-	many	TGTGCCAGCAGCTTAGGGGCACAGCCTGGGCTAGGGCAGTACTTC	CASSLGAQPGLGQYF
TRBJ2-5	14	TRBV19	-	many	TGTGCCAGTAGCTCACTACAGGGACAAGAGACCCAGTACTTC	CASSSLQGQETQYF
TRBJ2-7	15	TRBV7-2	TRBD2	few	TGTGCCAGCAGCTTAGTTAGCGGGGAATCCTACGAGCAGTACTTC	CASSLVSGESYEQYF
TRBJ2-7	14	TRBV11-2	TRBD1	-	TGTGCCAGCAGCGGTGGACAGGAGCCCTACGAGCAGTACTTC	CASSGGQEPYEQYF
TRBJ2-1	14	TRBV28	-	few	TGTGCCAGCCAGGAGCGGTGGGACGGCAATGAGCAGTTCTTC	CASQERWDGNEQFF
TRBJ2-5	15	TRBV27	TRBD2	few	TGTGCCAGCAGTCAGACTAGCGGAGCTACGGAGACCCAGTACTTC	CASSQTSGATETQYF
TRBJ2-7	16	TRBV2	TRBD2	many	TGTGCCAGCAGTGAAATGAGCGGGGGTTCACCCTACGAGCAGTACTTC	CASSEMSGGSPYEQYF
TRBJ2-7	13	TRBV27	-	many	TGTGCCAGCAGTTTAGGGATAAACTACGAGCAGTACTTC	CASSLGINYEQYF
TRBJ1-3	13	TRBV29-1	-	many	TGCAGCGTTGTTCGCACCTCTGGAAACACCATATATTTT	CSVVRTSGNTIYF
TRBJ2-7	11	TRBV11-2	-	many	TGTGCCAGCAGCTCCCATCGGGAGCAGTACTTC	CASSSHREQYF
TRBJ1-2	12	TRBV11-2	-	many	TGTGCCAGCAGCTTACGAAAGGATGGCTACACCTTC	CASSLRKDGYTF
TRBJ2-1	13	TRBV3-1	TRBD1	many	TGTGCCAGCAGCCTGGGACAGGGTTCCGTACCGTTCTTC	CASSLGQGSVPFF
TRBJ2-3	14	TRBV29-1	-	-	TGCAGCGTGGGAGCACAGATATACACAGATACGCAGTATTTT	CSVGAQIYTDTQYF
TRBJ2-7	13	TRBV30	-	many	TGTGCCTGGAGTGTACGACGGACCTACGAGCAGTACTTC	CAWSVRRTYEQYF
TRBJ2-5	14	TRBV7-9	TRBD1	many	TGTGCCAGCAGCCCCCGGGACAGACAAGAGACCCAGTACTTC	CASSPRDRQETQYF
TRBJ1-5	13	TRBV7-6	-	many	TGTGCCAGCAGTTTAAGTGACAATCAGCCCCAGCATTTT	CASSLSDNQPQHF
TRBJ1-2	16	TRBV5-1	-	many	TGCGCCAGCAGCTTCTTTTTGGACGCAGAAAACTATGGCTACACCTTC	CASSFFLDAENYGYTF
TRBJ2-7	13	TRBV12-3/TRBV12-4	-	many	TGTGCCAGCAGTTTAGTCAGGGGTCCGCGGCAGTACTTC	CASSLVRGPRQYF
TRBJ2-7	13	TRBV20-1	-	-	TGCAGTGTCGCCCTGTCTGAGGACTACGAGCAGTACTTC	CSVALSEDYEQYF